Below, 3 T cell receptor beta chains from the same sample are listed, as sequenced in a study of neurological immune-mediated disorders. One entry per CDR3 protein results from TCRdb running MiXCR on the 5' RACE reads. The table records 50,000 to 60,000 distinct CDR3 sequences, 4% of them present only once. Input material: CD4+ T cells from blood. Every receptor here comes from a woman in her thirties or forties with multiple sclerosis.

This clonotype was counted between two and nine times. The chain couples TRBV18 to TRBJ2-1; 7 bases line up with TRBD1. Germline assignment: CDR1 KGHSH and CDR2 LQKENI. Trimming at V came to 3 bases and at J to 1 base, leaving 9 bases not matched to a gene. This CDR3 region has 17 residues. This CDR3 is CASSPAPGQRSYNEQFF. CDR3 DNA sequence: TGTGCCAGCTCACCCGCACCGGGACAGAGATCCTACAATGAGCAGTTCTTC.

This clonotype has just a few counts. V is TRBV24-1 and J is TRBJ2-1; TRBD1 agrees at 7 bases. The V gene's germline CDR1 is KGHDR and CDR2 SFDVKD. V was clipped by 9 bases and J by 0 bases; unmatched bases: 10. CDR3 size: 16 residues. CDR3 in amino acids: CATSARDRGSYNEQFF. The DNA of the CDR3 is TGTGCCACCTCCGCCCGGGACAGAGGCTCCTACAATGAGCAGTTCTTC.

This clonotype showed up many times. The J gene is TRBJ1-6, the V gene TRBV5-1, with 7 positions matching TRBD1. This CDR3 spans 15 amino acids. The trim removed 4 bases at V and 7 bases at J, leaving 8 bases unmatched. The germline gives CDR1 SGHRS, CDR2 YFSETQ. The CDR3 is CASSPYGTENSPLHF. The CDR3 DNA reads TGCGCCAGCAGCCCCTATGGGACAGAGAATTCACCCCTCCACTTT. Full variable domain (remainder filled in from reference TRBV5-1 and TRBJ1-6): KAGVTQTPRYLIKTRGQQVTLSCSPISGHRSVSWYQQTPGQGLQFLFEYFSETQRNKGNFPGRFSGRQFSNSRSEMNVSTLELGDSALYLCASSPYGTENSPLHFGNGTRLTVT.